The next 2 T cell receptor beta chains were all read from a single sample in a study of cytomegalovirus exposure and HLA in healthy donors. Primers for the PCR totalled 60 Vbeta and 13 Jbeta. Profiled with immunoSEQ multiplex PCR; TCRdb holds only in-frame clones, not every one. The repertoire holds over 150,000 clones, with around 81% as singletons. The sample was PBMCs. These receptors all come from a young woman in good health and CMV-seronegative.

The V call is TRBV28, the J call TRBJ2-5, with 7 bases that match TRBD2. The CDR3 length is 16 residues. The J segment lost 2 bases and the V segment lost 2 bases, leaving 8 bases of the junction unmatched. The germline gives CDR1 MDHEN, CDR2 SYDVKM. The CDR3 loop is CASSLTPGLPQETQYF. In DNA, the CDR3 is TGTGCCAGCAGTTTAACCCCGGGACTACCACAAGAGACCCAGTACTTC.

Comment on this clone: The junction does not match germline at one end; this may be a read error. Other DNA sequences from this sample encode an identical CDR3 as well. This sequence joins TRBV29-1 and TRBJ2-7; D is perhaps TRBD1 (5 bases). The CDR3 length is 12 residues. CDR1 SQVTM and CDR2 ANQGSEA come from the germline V gene. CDR3 loop: CSVGAGIYEQYF. CDR3 bases: TGCAGTGTTGGGGCAGGGATCTACGAGCAGTACTTC.